Each of the 3 T cell receptor beta chains below was sequenced from the same sample in a study of blood T cells in healthy people across ages. Through a sample-barcoded 5' primer and a J-beta primer mix, a second PCR was run for roughly 6 to 11 cycles. TCRdb passed the 5' RACE reads through MiXCR, listing each CDR3 protein once. The sample has some 670,000 distinct CDR3 sequences, 40% to 65% seen once. Source material: blood. All receptors derive from a woman of 80 years or more in good health.

This clonotype has only one observation. The gene calls are TRBV6-5 and TRBJ1-5, with D tentatively TRBD1 (6 bases). CDR1 and CDR2 (germline): MNHEY, SVGAGI. The CDR3 has 15 amino acids. Trimming stripped 2 bases from V and 3 bases from J, with 11 bases between. CDR3 sequence reads: CASSYGRGNNQPQHF. The CDR3, as DNA: TGTGCCAGCAGTTACGGCAGGGGAAACAATCAGCCCCAGCATTTT.

The chain recombines TRBV7-2 with TRBJ1-2; a possible D gene is TRBD1 (5 bases). Trimming stripped 5 bases from V and 0 bases from J, with 10 bases between. There are 14 residues in the CDR3. Looked up from germline, CDR1 is SGHTA and CDR2 is FQGNSA. CDR3 in amino acids: CASSRDGANYGYTF. CDR3 DNA sequence: TGTGCCAGCAGCAGGGACGGAGCTAACTATGGCTACACCTTC.

The CDR3 nucleotides are TGTGCCAGTAGTATAGCCGGACTACCAAACTACAATGAGCAGTTCTTC. It translates to CASSIAGLPNYNEQFF. V gene TRBV19 combines with J gene TRBJ2-1; TRBD2 might be the D (6 bases). V lost 1 base and J 3 bases, leaving 13 bases between the germline ends. The germline CDR1 and CDR2 sequences are LNHDA and SQIVND (reference sequence). This CDR3 spans 16 amino acids.